The text below deals with one T cell receptor beta chain. The antigen it recognizes is unknown. Nothing much larger sits one base from this clone, and base qualities are not available. The goal of deep resolution MiSeq sequencing was a depth between 1 in 1 million and 1 in 200,000 T cells, and coverage averaged 10x per clonotype. The immunoSEQ hsTCRB Kit was used to generate TCR beta libraries. In the authors' own workflow: Data were analyzed with ImmunoSEQ Data Assistant and ImmunoSEQ Analyzer, with V, D and J genes assigned per IMGT definitions. Clonality, which ranges from 0 to 1, was calculated by subtracting the normalized Shannon entropy of productive rearrangement frequencies from one. Only overrepresented clonotypes making up at least 0.05% of the repertoire of each patient were included in the public clonotype analysis. Fewer than 15 age-matched healthy donor repertoires from immuneACCESS served as clonality controls. In its TCRdb copy, this immuneACCESS table keeps in-frame sequences only and misses some clones. Where compared with another copy, unresolved V genes explain less than half of these, and the others have no known cause. D and trimming come from the DNA, and the V and J calls and clone size come from that table. Recorded for this sample are about 160,000 clones; about 88% of them occurred a single time. Roughly 3% of the sample comes from the top ten.

These data belong to a study of cytotoxic CD8 clonotypes in ibrutinib-treated CLL (dated by TCRdb to about 2021). With respect to the entire study: In this cohort, about 15 patients were treatment-naive and more than 9 were relapsed/refractory, while under 18 had unmutated IGHV. Responses were partial in roughly 24 patients and complete in 2; after median 68 months follow-up, around 14 stayed in remission and about twelve progressed. Cryopreserved peripheral blood mononuclear cells were collected at three points: before therapy, at response, and at either sustained remission or disease progression. Samples averaged roughly 280,000 productive templates and 94,082 productive rearrangements. Longitudinal samples were available for 26 of the 86 trial participants. Every remission and progressive disease sample was obtained while ibrutinib was still being received by the patients. Response samples were obtained after a median of approximately eleven months of treatment, with a range of about 6 to 36 months. The full study reports these points: Sampling times were not matched between patients in sustained remission and patients whose disease was progressing, and lymph node repertoires were not examined. At baseline, clonality was higher than in age-matched healthy donors and showed a strong correlation with circulating CD8+ T-cell counts. Public clonotypes were found to be uncommon and were observed to contract or remain stable during treatment; the increase in clonality was shown to reflect expansion of private clonotypes at ibrutinib response. At ibrutinib response clonality went up, during sustained remission it held steady, and at progression it dropped back toward baseline.

CDR1 and CDR2, looked up from the germline V gene (reference sequence), are PRHDT and FYEKMQ. The CDR3 measures 13 amino acids from cysteine to phenylalanine. Only the CDR3 portion is preserved as DNA: 39 bases, with reading frame beginning at the first base. Cut back by 1 base and 6 bases, the V and J ends lie 10 bases apart. The sample's time point label is to be understood as: progressive disease on ibrutinib. For TCR beta library preparation, approximately 2 micrograms of genomic DNA were extracted from the cryopreserved PBMCs. Longitudinal blood samples from CLL patients on ibrutinib monotherapy were analyzed using high-throughput TCR beta sequencing. Patients were enrolled in a phase 2 open-label single-center ibrutinib monotherapy trial.

The sequence came from a human donor with chronic lymphocytic leukemia. This chain is built from TRBV13 and TRBJ2-7; TRBD2 is perhaps the D gene, given 5 matching bases. The sample consisted of PBMCs, taken at disease progression, from a patient treated with ibrutinib. CDR3 loop: CASSLARGSEQYF. The DNA sequence is as follows: TGTGCCAGCAGCTTAGCCCGAGGGTCCGAGCAGTACTTC. Supplemented by the reference TRBV13 and TRBJ2-7 proteins around the CDR3, the complete variable domain is AAGVIQSPRHLIKEKRETATLKCYPIPRHDTVYWYQQGPGQDPQFLISFYEKMQSDKGSIPDRFSAQQFSDYHSELNMSSLELGDSALYFCASSLARGSEQYFGPGTRLTVT.